The clone carrying this TCR beta chain was found a few times. These data are taken from a study of blood T cell repertoires in COVID-19. The data were produced by immunoSEQ multiplex PCR, yet TCRdb's version contains in-frame clones alone and is incomplete. This table has more than 75,000 clones, roughly 84% appearing once. With 5 bases clipped from V and 7 bases from J, the junction kept 12 bases outside the gene matches. CDR3 size: 18 residues. Germline-derived CDR1 and CDR2 are MDHEN and SYDVKM. The TCR sequence derives from a man aged 55 to 70 with acute or convalescent COVID-19. The chain links TRBV28 to TRBJ1-6; 12 bases are shared with TRBD1. Sample: peripheral blood. In DNA form, the CDR3 reads TGTGCCAGCAGTCCCCGACCCCCCGGGACAGGGGGCAATTCACCCCTCCACTTT. Translating gives CASSPRPPGTGGNSPLHF.